The next 15 T cell receptor beta chains were all read from a single sample in a study of cytomegalovirus exposure and HLA in healthy donors. Some clones are missing from TCRdb's copy, which holds only in-frame ones; the method was immunoSEQ multiplex PCR. The data show approximately 120,000 clones, 80% to 90% seen once. The sequenced material came from PBMCs. The origin of the receptors is a woman between 18 and 29 years old in good health and CMV-seronegative.

A word on this clone: The junction and the germline gene differ at one end; a read error may be behind it. This chain links TRBV19 with TRBJ1-2, with 8 bases lining up with TRBD1. From germline, CDR1 is LNHDA and CDR2 SQIVND (reference sequence). This CDR3 comprises 15 residues. CDR3 protein: CASSNRDRPNHGYTF. The DNA of the CDR3 is TGTGCCAGTAGTAACCGGGACAGGCCTAACCATGGCTACACCTTC.

CDR3 coding DNA: TGTGCCAGTACCACTCAGGGGGCGAACTATGGCTACACCTTC. Its protein product is CASTTQGANYGYTF. The V gene is TRBV2, the J gene TRBJ1-2, with TRBD1 matching 8 bases. This CDR3 has 14 residues. V dropped 9 bases and J dropped 2; count of bases not matched to a gene: 8. Looked up from germline, CDR1 is SNHLY and CDR2 is FYNNEI. Supplemented by reference TRBV2 and TRBJ1-2, the full variable domain reads EPEVTQTPSHQVTQMGQEVILRCVPISNHLYFYWYRQILGQKVEFLVSFYNNEISEKSEIFDDQFSVERPDGSNFTLKIRSTKLEDSAMYFCASTTQGANYGYTFGSGTRLTVV.

The rearrangement links TRBV7-9 to TRBJ1-2, with D perhaps TRBD1 (5 bases). Germline loops: CDR1 SEHNR, CDR2 FQNEAQ (reference sequence). The V end was cut by 6 bases, the J end by 7 bases, with 18 bases between. The length of the CDR3 is 14 residues. The CDR3 is CASRSSAGRSGYTF. CDR3 coding DNA: TGTGCCAGCAGATCCTCGGCAGGGCGGAGTGGCTACACCTTC.

This clone was detected a few times. The chain recombines TRBV15 with TRBJ1-2, with D tentatively TRBD1 (5 bases). The CDR3 is made up of 12 amino acids. V lost 5 bases and J lost 8, with 12 bases in between. The germline CDR1 and CDR2 sequences are LNHNV and YYDKDF (reference sequence). DNA of the CDR3: TGTGCCACCAGCTCCGGGGGAGACGGCTACACCTTC. This codes for CATSSGGDGYTF.

This sequence joins TRBV19 and TRBJ2-2; TRBD1 aligns across 9 bases. From germline, CDR1 is LNHDA and CDR2 SQIVND (reference sequence). The CDR3 runs to 15 residues. The ends lost 4 bases at V and 4 bases at J; junction bases unmatched: 4. The CDR3 region is CASSKQGASTGELFF. CDR3 in DNA: TGTGCCAGTAGTAAACAGGGGGCGAGCACCGGGGAGCTGTTTTTT.

The chain couples TRBV5-1 to TRBJ2-5; D may be TRBD1 (6 bases). Germline lookup yields CDR1 SGHRS and CDR2 YFSETQ. This CDR3 region has 15 residues. Trimming pared 0 bases from V and 7 bases from J, leaving 16 bases between. CDR3 region: CASSLEWGQTGTQYF. CDR3 DNA sequence: TGCGCCAGCAGCTTGGAGTGGGGACAAACGGGGACCCAGTACTTC. The full variable domain, its missing parts supplied by reference TRBV5-1 and TRBJ2-5, is KAGVTQTPRYLIKTRGQQVTLSCSPISGHRSVSWYQQTPGQGLQFLFEYFSETQRNKGNFPGRFSGRQFSNSRSEMNVSTLELGDSALYLCASSLEWGQTGTQYFGPGTRLLVL.

The V and J genes are TRBV7-7 and TRBJ2-5; 8 nucleotides match TRBD1. The CDR3 spans 15 residues. J was trimmed by 1 base and V by 5 bases; bases with no gene match: 6. CDR1 is SSHAT, CDR2 FNYEAQ, per germline (reference sequence). The DNA of the CDR3 is TGTGCCAGCAGCCCCGGTACAGGGGGCCAAGAGACCCAGTACTTC. This encodes CASSPGTGGQETQYF.

This chain connects TRBV11-2 to TRBJ2-1; 12 bases line up with TRBD2. After removal of 5 bases from V and 5 bases from J, the junction contained 4 bases not matched to a gene. This CDR3 is built from 15 residues. The V gene's germline CDR1 is SGHAT and CDR2 FQNNGV. The DNA for the CDR3 is TGTGCCAGCAGCGTCCTAGCGGGGGGGAACAATGAGCAGTTCTTC. Residues: CASSVLAGGNNEQFF.

The CDR3 loop is CATSRVGGPQETQYF. The CDR3 DNA reads as TGTGCCACCAGCAGAGTAGGAGGGCCCCAAGAGACCCAGTACTTC. The V gene is TRBV15, the J gene TRBJ2-5; possible D gene TRBD2, 6 bases. The CDR3 spans 15 residues. Per germline, CDR1 LNHNV and CDR2 YYDKDF (reference sequence). Deletions cut 1 base from V and 1 base from J, with 10 bases between. The entire variable domain, with the rest obtained from reference TRBV15 and TRBJ2-5, is as follows: DAMVIQNPRYQVTQFGKPVTLSCSQTLNHNVMYWYQQKSSQAPKLLFHYYDKDFNNEADTPDNFQSRRPNTSFCFLDIRSPGLGDTAMYLCATSRVGGPQETQYFGPGTRLLVL.

The V and J genes are TRBV11-2 and TRBJ2-7, with a tentative D call TRBD1 (6 bases). V shed 3 bases and J shed 4 bases, with 13 bases lying between them. The CDR3 sequence is 14 residues long. CDR1 is SGHAT, CDR2 FQNNGV, per germline. CDR3 nucleotides: TGTGCCAGCAGCTTTGGGCAGGGGAAGTACGAGCAGTACTTC. This codes for CASSFGQGKYEQYF.

This clone was detected once. The gene calls are TRBV5-1 and TRBJ2-5, with TRBD2 matching over 8 bases. This CDR3 has 16 amino acids. Germline V gives CDR1 SGHRS, CDR2 YFSETQ. The trim removed 0 bases at V and 1 base at J, leaving 5 bases unmatched. The CDR3 nucleotides are TGCGCCAGCAGCTTGGAGGCGCGGGAGGCCCAAGAGACCCAGTACTTC. Its translation is CASSLEAREAQETQYF.

The chain uses TRBV6-6 and TRBJ2-7, with D tentatively TRBD1 (5 bases). The CDR3 extends over 13 amino acids. Germline V gene data show CDR1 as MNHNY and CDR2 as SVGAGI (reference sequence). V was pared by 6 bases and J by 2 bases, with 11 bases between. The CDR3 reads CASRPDRTYEQYV. DNA for the CDR3: TGTGCCAGCAGGCCAGACAGAACCTACGAGCAGTACGTC.

The chain carries TRBV7-9 and TRBJ1-5; the D is unclear. The germline V and J ends were trimmed by 1 base and 4 bases, with 14 bases remaining between them. The CDR3 runs to 16 residues. CDR1 is SEHNR, CDR2 FQNEAQ, per germline (reference sequence). CDR3 loop: CASSLGSGSGNQPQHF. The CDR3 DNA is TGTGCCAGCAGCTTAGGTTCGGGGTCCGGTAATCAGCCCCAGCATTTT.

The rearrangement joins TRBV14 to TRBJ1-5, with D possibly TRBD1 on 5 matching bases. Per germline, CDR1 SGHDN and CDR2 FVKESK. This CDR3 is 16 amino acids long. V was cut by 0 bases and J by 6 bases, with 15 bases left in between. The CDR3, as DNA: TGTGCCAGCAGCCAAGAGGCAGGGTTAATTGGTCAGCCCCAGCATTTT. This encodes CASSQEAGLIGQPQHF.

The rearrangement links TRBV18 to TRBJ1-2, with D tentatively TRBD1 (5 bases). V lost 8 bases, J lost 6 bases, and 13 bases lay in between. Germline CDR1 is KGHSH and CDR2 is LQKENI. This CDR3 is built from 12 residues. The CDR3 DNA reads TGTGCCAGCCGTCAGGGAGGCGATGGCTACACCTTC. Translating it yields CASRQGGDGYTF.